The 21 T cell receptor beta chains below all came from one sample that was sequenced in a study of vaccination effects on CD4 cells after COVID-19. Their recognized antigens are unknown. ViraFEST expansion of antigen-specific CD4+ T cells with viral peptide pools preceded sequencing. Once cultured for around 11 days, the cells underwent separation to obtain CD4+ T cells. Profiling relied on immunoSEQ multiplex PCR, and the TCRdb table lists in-frame clones only, not all of them. This sample yields 70,000 to 95,000 clones, of which about 74% are seen a single time; around 1.5% belongs to the top ten. Sequences were derived from CD4+ T cells from PBMCs cultured with HCoV-229E spike peptides, sampled before COVID-19 vaccination. These receptors all come from a human donor who received a COVID-19 vaccine.

The chain combines TRBV29-1 with TRBJ2-3, with a tentative D call TRBD1 (5 bases). V was cut by 5 bases and J by 0 bases, with 12 bases left in between. The CDR3 covers 14 residues. Germline CDR1 SQVTM, CDR2 ANQGSEA. CDR3 sequence (DNA): TGCAGCGTTAGACAGCCGGCTAGCACAGATACGCAGTATTTT. This gives the protein CSVRQPASTDTQYF.

The genes are TRBV29-1 and TRBJ2-2, with 7 positions matching TRBD2. CDR1 SQVTM and CDR2 ANQGSEA come from the germline V gene. There are 16 residues in the CDR3. V shed 7 bases, J shed 1 base, and the junction held 12 bases outside the gene matches. The CDR3 region is CSASAGAGVNTGELFF. The CDR3 region has the DNA TGCAGCGCCTCGGCAGGTGCGGGGGTGAACACCGGGGAGCTGTTTTTT.

This clone has just one count. The chain joins TRBV24-1 to TRBJ2-5; TRBD1 matches at 9 bases. Trimming took 4 bases from V and 7 from J; bases not matched to a gene: 12. Germline assignment: CDR1 KGHDR and CDR2 SFDVKD. The CDR3 sequence is 16 residues long. CDR3 loop: CATSDPVLGQGATQYF. For the CDR3, the DNA is TGTGCCACCAGTGACCCAGTCTTGGGACAGGGTGCGACCCAGTACTTC.

The chain has TRBV4-1 and TRBJ2-5; TRBD2 matches at 7 bases. The CDR3 sequence is 16 residues long. V lost 1 base to trimming and J lost 3 bases; unmatched junction nucleotides: 8. Germline V gives CDR1 MGHRA, CDR2 YSYEKL. In DNA, the CDR3 is TGCGCCAGCAGCCAAGGTCCTAGCGGCGGGGAAGAGACCCAGTACTTC. Its translation is CASSQGPSGGEETQYF.

This clone turned up a few times. This rearrangement joins TRBV4-3 to TRBJ2-2; unclear D gene. From germline, CDR1 is LGHNA and CDR2 YSLEER. The CDR3 runs 14 residues. V lost 0 bases to trimming and J lost 7 bases, with 9 bases between them. CDR3 sequence (DNA): TGCGCCAGCAGCCAAGATCCCCGGAGCGGGGAGCTGTTTTTT. Encoded protein: CASSQDPRSGELFF.

The chain recombines TRBV2 with TRBJ2-4; possibly TRBD1 for D (6 bases). The CDR3 is 13 residues long. The germline V and J ends were trimmed by 1 base and 9 bases, with 10 bases remaining between them. Germline lookup yields CDR1 SNHLY and CDR2 FYNNEI. CDR3 residues: CASSEGRGGIQYF. Here the CDR3 DNA reads TGTGCCAGCAGTGAAGGCAGGGGCGGCATTCAGTACTTC.

This chain connects TRBV13 to TRBJ1-1; a possible D gene is TRBD1 (5 bases). The length of the CDR3 is 15 residues. Germline V lookup: CDR1 PRHDT, CDR2 FYEKMQ (reference sequence). Between the trimmed V and J ends, which lost 5 bases and 4 bases, there was a span of 17 bases. In DNA, the CDR3 is TGTGCCAGCAGCCCGCCTTTCCCGGGGGGCACTGAAGCTTTCTTT. As protein: CASSPPFPGGTEAFF.

The genes are TRBV5-8 and TRBJ2-3, with D possibly called TRBD1 or TRBD2 (5 bases each). CDR3 length equals 15 residues. Germline-derived CDR1 and CDR2 are SGHTS and YDEGEE. Between the trimmed V and J ends, which lost 7 bases and 0 bases, there was a span of 15 bases. The CDR3 DNA reads as TGTGCCAGCCCCGCCTGGGGGTTAAGCACAGATACGCAGTATTTT. Translation: CASPAWGLSTDTQYF.

The rearrangement uses TRBV11-2 and TRBJ1-5; no clear D gene. The germline V and J ends were trimmed by 5 bases and 7 bases, with 15 bases remaining between them. Germline-derived CDR1 and CDR2 are SGHAT and FQNNGV. This CDR3 is built from 14 residues. The DNA of the CDR3 is TGTGCCAGCAGCCCAAGGACCGATCAGCAGCCCCAGCATTTT. Translated: CASSPRTDQQPQHF.

The chain uses TRBV5-8 and TRBJ1-6; 7 nucleotides agree with TRBD1. This CDR3 is built from 17 residues. Germline lookup yields CDR1 SGHTS and CDR2 YDEGEE. V gave up 2 bases and J gave up 6 bases; unmatched junction bases: 11. The CDR3 DNA sequence: TGTGCCAGCAGCTTTCTTATCAGGGGGACATCTAATTCACCCCTCCACTTT. Amino acids: CASSFLIRGTSNSPLHF. Full variable domain (rest looked up from reference TRBV5-8 and TRBJ1-6): EAGVTQSPTHLIKTRGQQATLRCSPISGHTSVYWYQQALGLGLQFLLWYDEGEERNRGNFPPRFSGRQFPNYSSELNVNALELEDSALYLCASSFLIRGTSNSPLHFGNGTRLTVT.

This chain joins TRBV29-1 and TRBJ1-6; a weak D match, TRBD1 (5 bases). The CDR3 extends over 14 amino acids. V lost 6 bases and J lost 0, with 9 bases in between. Looked up from germline, CDR1 is SQVTM and CDR2 is ANQGSEA. CDR3 loop: CSVRTSSYNSPLHF. CDR3 coding DNA: TGCAGCGTGAGGACAAGCTCCTATAATTCACCCCTCCACTTT.

The chain employs TRBV9 and TRBJ1-1; 7 nucleotides line up with TRBD1. Losses at the gene ends were 3 bases for V and 3 bases for J; bases not matched to a gene: 5. Germline-derived CDR1 and CDR2 are SGDLS and YYNGEE. The CDR3 extends over 14 amino acids. The CDR3 nucleotides read TGTGCCAGCAGCGCGACAGGGCTGCACACTGAAGCTTTCTTT. This encodes CASSATGLHTEAFF.

This rearrangement joins TRBV7-2 to TRBJ2-3, with 12 bases lining up with TRBD2. The CDR3 runs to 17 residues. Germline CDR1 reads SGHTA; CDR2 reads FQGNSA. The V gene end was trimmed by 6 bases and the J gene end by 6 bases; junction bases not matched to a gene: 13. The chain's CDR3 is CASSYTSGGLWGDTQYF. For the CDR3, the DNA is TGTGCCAGCAGTTATACTAGCGGGGGGCTATGGGGGGATACGCAGTATTTT.

This clone was seen a single time. V and J are TRBV3-1 (or the pseudogene TRBV3-2) and TRBJ2-4, with a possible D match to TRBD1 (6 bases). The germline V gene encodes CDR1 LGHDT and CDR2 YNNKEL (reference sequence). Trimming stripped 4 bases from V and 1 base from J, with 11 bases between. This CDR3 contains 15 residues. The CDR3 DNA reads TGTGCCAGCAGCCCACTAGACAGGGCCAAAAACATTCAGTACTTC. Translated: CASSPLDRAKNIQYF.

The chain uses TRBV9 and TRBJ2-3, with D perhaps given as TRBD1 or TRBD2 (5 bases each). Germline CDR1 reads SGDLS; CDR2 reads YYNGEE. The CDR3 has 15 amino acids. V lost 4 bases and J lost 1, with 13 bases in between. CDR3 sequence (DNA): TGTGCCAGCAGCCCCCGGGACGGACGCACAGATACGCAGTATTTT. The encoded protein is CASSPRDGRTDTQYF.

This chain uses TRBV4-1 with TRBJ1-2; D ambiguous. Deletions cut 1 base from V and 0 bases from J, with 9 bases between. The CDR3 length is 15 residues. Germline CDR1 is MGHRA and CDR2 is YSYEKL. In nucleotides, the CDR3 is TGCGCCAGCAGCCAAGGGGCCCAATCTAACTATGGCTACACCTTC. Its translation is CASSQGAQSNYGYTF.

The chain links TRBV5-4 to TRBJ2-3; D unresolved. The CDR3 length is 12 residues. Germline-derived CDR1 and CDR2 are SGHNT and YYREEE (reference sequence). The germline V and J ends were trimmed by 4 bases and 6 bases, with 9 bases remaining between them. CDR3 residues: CASSLPSDTQYF. Written as DNA, the CDR3 is TGTGCCAGCAGCCTCCCCAGCGATACGCAGTATTTT.

The rearrangement links TRBV5-1 to TRBJ2-3, with a possible D match to TRBD1 (5 bases). CDR1 and CDR2 from the germline V gene are SGHRS and YFSETQ. V was clipped by 0 bases and J by 1 base, with 9 bases between them. The CDR3 spans 15 residues. CDR3: CASSLERGGTDTQYF. CDR3 nucleotides: TGCGCCAGCAGCTTGGAAAGGGGTGGCACAGATACGCAGTATTTT.

The V call is TRBV5-1, the J call TRBJ2-1; TRBD2 matches at 9 bases. CDR1 is SGHRS and CDR2 is YFSETQ in the germline V gene. This CDR3 comprises 19 residues. With 0 bases clipped from V and 0 bases from J, the junction kept 10 bases outside the gene matches. DNA for the CDR3: TGCGCCAGCAGCTTGGGGCTAGCGGGGTATCCGAGCTCCTACAATGAGCAGTTCTTC. Its protein is CASSLGLAGYPSSYNEQFF.

The rearrangement uses TRBV6-5 and TRBJ2-7, with D tentatively TRBD1 (6 bases). Per the germline V gene, CDR1 is MNHEY and CDR2 is SVGAGI. Trimming removed 6 bases at V and 0 bases at J, with 12 bases between. This CDR3 has 14 amino acids. CDR3 DNA sequence: TGTGCCAGCAGGAGGACAGAACCCTCCTACGAGCAGTACGTC. This translates into CASRRTEPSYEQYV.

This clone was seen a handful of times. This chain connects TRBV18 to TRBJ1-3, with D possibly TRBD1 on 6 matching bases. The CDR3 extends over 14 amino acids. Germline V gene data show CDR1 as KGHSH and CDR2 as LQKENI. Trimming removed 3 bases from V and 0 bases from J, with 6 bases in between. CDR3 coding DNA: TGTGCCAGCTCACCGGACAGCTCTGGAAACACCATATATTTT. It is translated as CASSPDSSGNTIYF.